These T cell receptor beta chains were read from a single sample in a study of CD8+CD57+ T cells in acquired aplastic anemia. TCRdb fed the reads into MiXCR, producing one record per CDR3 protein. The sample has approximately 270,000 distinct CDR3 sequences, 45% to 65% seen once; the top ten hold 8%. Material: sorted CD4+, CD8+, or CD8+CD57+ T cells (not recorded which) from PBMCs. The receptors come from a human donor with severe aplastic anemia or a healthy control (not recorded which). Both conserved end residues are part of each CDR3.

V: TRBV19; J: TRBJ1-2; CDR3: CASSWRNQGYTF
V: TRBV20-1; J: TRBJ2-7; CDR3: CSATDSGVTSYEQYF
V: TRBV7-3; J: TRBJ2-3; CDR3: CASSKDRDTQYF
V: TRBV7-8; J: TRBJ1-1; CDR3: CASSFANTEAFF
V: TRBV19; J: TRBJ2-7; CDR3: CASSMTSGGSYEQYF
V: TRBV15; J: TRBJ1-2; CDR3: CATSREGQGLSYTF
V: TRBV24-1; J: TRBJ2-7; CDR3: CATSDLKAGSYEQYF
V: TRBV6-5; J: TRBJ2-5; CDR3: CASSYSPPISGGLQETQYF
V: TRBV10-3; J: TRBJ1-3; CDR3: CAIRDSSGNTVYF
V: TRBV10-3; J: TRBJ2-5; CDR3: CAISESVGETQYF
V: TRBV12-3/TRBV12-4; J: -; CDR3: CASSFSGEQYF
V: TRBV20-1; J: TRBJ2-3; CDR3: CSARLAGRSTDTQYF
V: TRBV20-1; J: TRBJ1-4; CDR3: CSAPRGGNEKLFF
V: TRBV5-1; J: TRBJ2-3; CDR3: CASSRPPGTSGGVFADTQYF
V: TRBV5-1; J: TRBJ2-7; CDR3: CASSTSDNSYEQYF
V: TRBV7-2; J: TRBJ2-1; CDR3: CASSIAGGFEQFF
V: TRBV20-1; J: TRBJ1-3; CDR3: CSARGQGAGNTIYF
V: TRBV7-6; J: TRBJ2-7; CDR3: CASSLAGAGYEQYF
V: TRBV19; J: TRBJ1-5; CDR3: CASSTRLDRNQPQHF
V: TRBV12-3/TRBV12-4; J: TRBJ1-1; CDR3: CASTRTGDTEAFF
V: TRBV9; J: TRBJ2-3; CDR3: CASSLLTDTQYF
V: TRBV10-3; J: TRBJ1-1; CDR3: CAIAGYLNTEAFF
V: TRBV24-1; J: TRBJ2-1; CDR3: CATRQGARDEQFF
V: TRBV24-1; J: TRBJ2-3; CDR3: CATSALAGGSTDTQYF
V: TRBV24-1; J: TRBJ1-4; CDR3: CATSDPGPGGDEKLFF
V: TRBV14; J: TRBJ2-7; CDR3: CASSPRQGAHEQYF
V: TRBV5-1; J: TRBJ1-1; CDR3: CASSRRTGEDTEAFF
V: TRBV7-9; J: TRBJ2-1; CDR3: CASSLVGTSLYNEQFF